This is a list of T cell receptor beta chains from one sample in a study of T cells in Graves' hyperthyroidism and ophthalmopathy. TCRdb reprocessed the multiplex PCR reads with MiXCR, giving one entry per CDR3 protein. The sample holds about 740,000 distinct CDR3 sequences; approximately 15% are singletons and the top ten take about 10%. Sequenced sample: blood. The receptors originated from a woman in her late teens or twenties with Graves' hyperthyroidism. CDR3s include the opening cysteine and the closing phenylalanine or tryptophan. A D gene is named only where the DNA matches it firmly. The size of a clone is reported for some rows only, either as once, few or many, or as a class for expanded clones.

d_gene,abundance,v_gene,j_gene,CDR3nt,CDR3aa
TRBD2,NA,TRBV20-1,TRBJ2-7,TGCAGTGCTAGTGGGCTAGCGGGCAGCAAACCCTACGAGCAGTACTTC,CSASGLAGSKPYEQYF
TRBD2,many,TRBV18,TRBJ2-7,TGTGCCAGCTCACCCCGGGCTAGCGGGTACGAGCAGTACTTC,CASSPRASGYEQYF
NA,NA,TRBV20-1,TRBJ1-4,TGCAGTGCCCCCCAGCCGGGTTCAACTAATGAAAAACTGTTTTTT,CSAPQPGSTNEKLFF
TRBD2,NA,TRBV19,TRBJ2-1,TGTGCCAGTAGAAGGACTAGCGCACCGCTGAATGAGCAGTTCTTC,CASRRTSAPLNEQFF
NA,NA,TRBV6-1,TRBJ2-1,TGTGCCACCCTAGTAAACAATGAGCAGTTCTTC,CATLVNNEQFF
NA,many,TRBV7-9,TRBJ2-7,TGTGCCAGCAGCTTGCCGCCTTACAACCCCTACGAGCAGTACTTC,CASSLPPYNPYEQYF
TRBD1,once,TRBV6-1,TRBJ1-1,TGTGCCAGCAGTGAAAGGGGGCAGGGACGATACACTGAAGCTTTCTTT,CASSERGQGRYTEAFF
NA,NA,TRBV4-2,TRBJ2-2,TGTGCCAGCAGCCAAGAAATATTGATCGGGAGCGGGGAGCTGTTTTTT,CASSQEILIGSGELFF
NA,NA,TRBV20-1,TRBJ2-4,TGCAGTGCTACCCCCGGCAACGGCGGCATTCAGTACTTC,CSATPGNGGIQYF
NA,many,TRBV28,TRBJ2-5,TGTGCCAGCACGGGTCGGAGAGAGACCCAGTACTTC,CASTGRRETQYF
NA,many,TRBV20-1,TRBJ1-5,TGCAGTGCTCGAAAAAGGTATAGCAATCAGCCCCAGCATTTT,CSARKRYSNQPQHF
NA,NA,TRBV29-1,TRBJ2-2,TGCAGCGTTACCACGGCCGGGGAGCTGTTTTTT,CSVTTAGELFF
NA,few,TRBV18,TRBJ1-1,TGTGCCAGCTCCGGTTGGAACACTGAAGCTTTCTTT,CASSGWNTEAFF
NA,few,TRBV4-2,TRBJ1-2,TGTGCCAGCAGCCAAACCCATAACTATGGCTACACCTTC,CASSQTHNYGYTF
NA,many,TRBV7-2,TRBJ2-2,TGTGCCAGCAGCTGGAAGGGTTCCGGGGAGCTGTTTTTT,CASSWKGSGELFF
NA,NA,TRBV11-2,TRBJ1-2,TGTGCCAGCAGCTTAGTGGCAGGGGATAGGAGCTACACCTTC,CASSLVAGDRSYTF
NA,NA,TRBV10-3,TRBJ1-6,TGTGCCATCAGCCGACAGGACTATAATTCACCCCTCCACTTT,CAISRQDYNSPLHF
TRBD2,many,TRBV11-2,TRBJ2-2,TGTGCCAGCAGCCTCGGACTAGCGGGAGAGGGCACCGGGGAGCTGTTTTTT,CASSLGLAGEGTGELFF
NA,NA,TRBV28,TRBJ2-7,TGTGCCAGCAGTCCGGCATCAATATACGGGCAGTACTTC,CASSPASIYGQYF
NA,many,TRBV30,TRBJ2-1,TGTGCCTGGAGGGGATCCCGGACAGAGTTGTACAATGAGCAGTTCTTC,CAWRGSRTELYNEQFF
NA,NA,TRBV3-1,TRBJ2-5,TGTGCCAGCAGCCAATCTACTCGAAGGACGCTGATAACCCAGTACTTC,CASSQSTRRTLITQYF
NA,NA,TRBV11-2,TRBJ2-7,TGTGCCAGCAGCTTAGTTTCGGGGGCGGAGCAGTACTTC,CASSLVSGAEQYF
NA,NA,TRBV30,TRBJ1-2,TGTGCCTGGAGCCTAAAATACAGGCCTACTAACTATGGCTACACCTTC,CAWSLKYRPTNYGYTF
NA,many,TRBV19,TRBJ1-6,TGTGCCAGCAGTATTGGGGGTTCACCCCTCCACTTT,CASSIGGSPLHF
NA,few,TRBV11-2,TRBJ2-6,TGTGCCAGCAGCTTATCCGTATCCGGGGCCAACGTCCTGACTTTC,CASSLSVSGANVLTF
TRBD1,many,TRBV11-2,TRBJ2-3,TGTGCCAGCAGCTTACAAAGACAGGGGGCTGATACGCAGTATTTT,CASSLQRQGADTQYF
TRBD2,many,TRBV6-1,TRBJ2-7,TGTGCCAGCAGCCTAACGGACGAGGGACTAGCGGGAAGCGAGCAGTACTTC,CASSLTDEGLAGSEQYF
TRBD2,NA,TRBV18,TRBJ2-3,TGTGCCAGCACCCCCGGGACTAGCGGGAGAGGAGCGAATACGCAGTATTTT,CASTPGTSGRGANTQYF
TRBD2,NA,TRBV27,TRBJ2-2,TGTGCCAGCACCTCGGGGGTAGCGGGGACCGGGGAGCTGTTTTTT,CASTSGVAGTGELFF
NA,few,TRBV27,TRBJ1-5,TGTGCCAGCAGGCAGGGAGGTAGCAATCAGCCCCAGCATTTT,CASRQGGSNQPQHF
NA,many,TRBV2,TRBJ2-1,TGTGCCAGCTCCTCGGGGCGGGGCTCCTACAATGAGCAGTTCTTC,CASSSGRGSYNEQFF
NA,NA,TRBV6-5,TRBJ1-2,TGTGCCAGCAGTTACGGCAGGCAGGGGAGTGGCTACACCTTC,CASSYGRQGSGYTF
NA,NA,TRBV4-3,TRBJ2-7,TGCGCCAGCAGCCAAGATATTTTGGATGAACCCTCCTACGAGCAGTACTTC,CASSQDILDEPSYEQYF
NA,many,TRBV10-3,TRBJ1-3,TGTGCCAGCGGGACGTTTAGCTCTGGAAACACCATATATTTT,CASGTFSSGNTIYF
TRBD1,many,TRBV3-1,TRBJ2-5,TGTGCCAGCAGATCCGGGACAGGGAAACAGACCCAGTACTTC,CASRSGTGKQTQYF
TRBD2,many,TRBV7-9,TRBJ2-7,TGTGCCAGCAGCCCCCTGGGACTAGCTTACGAGCAGTACTTC,CASSPLGLAYEQYF
NA,many,TRBV30,TRBJ2-3,TGTGCCTGGTATCCGGATAGCACAGATACGCAGTATTTT,CAWYPDSTDTQYF
NA,many,TRBV20-1,TRBJ1-3,TGCAGTGCTAGTGGGCAGTTAAACACCATATATTTT,CSASGQLNTIYF
NA,many,TRBV2,TRBJ2-3,TGTGCCAGCAGTGAAGGGTCCCCCGGGGATACGCAGTATTTT,CASSEGSPGDTQYF
NA,NA,TRBV5-6,TRBJ1-3,TGTGCCAGCAGCTTAAATACAGGGCTGACTGGAAACACCATATATTTT,CASSLNTGLTGNTIYF
NA,NA,TRBV19,TRBJ1-1,TGTGCCAGTAGCATCCTGGACACCTCTGAAGCTTTCTTT,CASSILDTSEAFF
TRBD1,NA,TRBV5-1,TRBJ2-5,TGCGCCAGCAGGGAGACAGGGTGGCAAGAGACCCAGTACTTC,CASRETGWQETQYF
TRBD1,many,TRBV30,TRBJ1-5,TGTGCCTGGGGGGGACAGAAAAATCAGCCCCAGCATTTT,CAWGGQKNQPQHF
NA,few,TRBV15,TRBJ1-2,TGTGCCACCAGCAGAGATTACCGGGAGGGAGGCTACACCTTC,CATSRDYREGGYTF
NA,few,TRBV24-1,TRBJ2-5,TGTGCCACCTCATCACACGAGGCGGGAGTAGGGGGAGGAGAGACCCAGTACTTC,CATSSHEAGVGGGETQYF
NA,many,TRBV5-1,TRBJ2-1,TGCGCCAGCAGCTTGGATCAGTCGGCTGAGCAGTTCTTC,CASSLDQSAEQFF
NA,NA,TRBV28,TRBJ1-1,TGTGCCAGCAGTTTAGCAGGTCTGGGCCCCTCAAATGAAGCTTTCTTT,CASSLAGLGPSNEAFF
NA,NA,TRBV28,TRBJ2-5,TGTGCCAGCACCCGTGTAGAGGCGACAGAGACCCAGTACTTC,CASTRVEATETQYF